These 21 T cell receptor beta chains were sequenced from one sample in a study of T cell changes during pregnancy in multiple sclerosis. Only in-frame clones appear in the TCRdb table, and some are missing; sequencing was by immunoSEQ multiplex PCR. This table has over 65,000 clones, approximately 90% appearing once. The input for sequencing was peripheral blood, taken in the first trimester of pregnancy. Receptors were obtained from a female donor with multiple sclerosis, enrolled in a pregnancy study.

V and J are TRBV23-1 and TRBJ1-5; D might be TRBD1 (6 bases). TRBV23-1 is an ORF; its function is uncertain. The CDR3 contains 16 residues. The V end lost 5 bases, the J end lost 0 bases, and 14 bases lay between the germline ends. The CDR3 spells CASSEVDSCSNQPQHF. CDR3 coding DNA: TGCGCCAGCAGTGAGGTGGACAGCTGTAGCAATCAGCCCCAGCATTTT.

This clone was detected a few times. The chain uses TRBV7-9 and TRBJ1-1, with unresolved D. Germline V gives CDR1 SEHNR, CDR2 FQNEAQ (reference sequence). The CDR3 covers 12 residues. The germline V and J ends were trimmed by 6 bases and 14 bases, with 19 bases remaining between them. CDR3 sequence (DNA): TGTGCCAGCAGGCCTAAACTAGGGCGCCCCTTCTTT. It encodes CASRPKLGRPFF.

The V and J genes are TRBV5-1 and TRBJ2-3, with D tentatively TRBD2 (6 bases). This CDR3 is built from 16 residues. The germline CDR1 and CDR2 sequences are SGHRS and YFSETQ. V lost 1 base and J lost 4, with 16 bases in between. CDR3 loop: CASSLSGPGLADTQYF. The CDR3 region has the DNA TGCGCCAGCAGCTTGAGTGGACCGGGACTGGCAGATACGCAGTATTTT.

The chain uses TRBV30 and TRBJ1-6; TRBD1 might be the D (6 bases). This CDR3 is built from 17 residues. Germline assignment: CDR1 GTSNPN and CDR2 SVGIG (reference sequence). V shed 3 bases and J shed 8 bases, with 23 bases lying between them. The CDR3 nucleotides are TGTGCCTGGAGGAACAACAGGGCTTGGAGCACCGATTCACCCCTCCACTTT. This translates into CAWRNNRAWSTDSPLHF.

The rearrangement joins TRBV10-3 to TRBJ2-7; possible D gene TRBD2, 6 bases. The CDR3 length is 14 residues. Trimming pared 10 bases from V and 0 bases from J, leaving 16 bases between. Per the germline V gene, CDR1 is ENHRY and CDR2 is SYGVKD. The CDR3 region is CASGRDSDSYEQYF. The CDR3 region has the DNA TGTGCCAGCGGCCGGGACTCGGACTCCTACGAGCAGTACTTC.

The chain uses TRBV9 and TRBJ1-4, with D possibly TRBD1 on 5 matching bases. Germline values: CDR1 SGDLS, CDR2 YYNGEE. This CDR3 has 16 residues. Trimming cost V 0 bases and J 8 bases, with 17 bases left between them. The CDR3 loop reads CASSVDGSGRYEKLFF. The DNA for the CDR3 is TGTGCCAGCAGCGTAGACGGGTCAGGGAGGTACGAAAAACTGTTTTTT.

The rearrangement uses TRBV6-1 and TRBJ2-1, with a possible D match to TRBD1 (6 bases). With 8 bases removed from V and 5 bases from J, the gap between germline ends came to 13 bases. CDR3 length: 13 amino acids. Germline assignment: CDR1 MNHNS and CDR2 SASEGT. CDR3 sequence reads: CASQRGGDNEQFF. The CDR3, as DNA: TGTGCCAGCCAGAGAGGGGGTGACAATGAGCAGTTCTTC.

The chain links TRBV18 to TRBJ2-2, with 8 positions matching TRBD2. The length of the CDR3 is 15 residues. The V gene's germline CDR1 is KGHSH and CDR2 LQKENI. V was clipped by 3 bases and J by 3 bases; unmatched bases: 3. CDR3 in DNA: TGTGCCAGCTCACCCGGGAGGGCCGACACCGGGGAGCTGTTTTTT. It is translated as CASSPGRADTGELFF.

The V gene is TRBV9, the J gene TRBJ1-4; possibly TRBD1 for D (5 bases). The germline V and J ends were trimmed by 4 bases and 5 bases, with 18 bases remaining between them. This CDR3 has 16 residues. The germline V gene encodes CDR1 SGDLS and CDR2 YYNGEE. CDR3 bases: TGTGCCAGCAGCCAGAACTGGGGGGTTGGGAATGAAAAACTGTTTTTT. It is translated as CASSQNWGVGNEKLFF.

The V and J genes are TRBV9 and TRBJ1-1, with D maybe TRBD1 (6 bases). CDR1 and CDR2 (germline): SGDLS, YYNGEE. The CDR3 contains 18 residues. The ends were cut back, 0 bases at V and 1 base at J, with 19 bases in the middle. The CDR3 sequence is CASSVEIRAGARNTEAFF. The CDR3 nucleotides read TGTGCCAGCAGCGTAGAAATAAGGGCAGGGGCCAGGAACACTGAAGCTTTCTTT.

This rearrangement joins TRBV6-4 to TRBJ2-3; 8 bases map to TRBD2. From germline, CDR1 is MRHNA and CDR2 SNTAGT. J gave up 9 bases and V 4 bases, and 6 bases lay outside the gene matches. The CDR3 is made up of 13 amino acids. The DNA for the CDR3 is TGTGCCAGCAGTGCGGCTCCGGGGGGGACGCAGTATTTT. Amino acids: CASSAAPGGTQYF.

V usage is TRBV6-1 and J usage is TRBJ1-6; perhaps TRBD1 as D (5 bases). Between the trimmed V and J ends, which lost 7 bases and 7 bases, there was a span of 14 bases. CDR3 size: 14 residues. Germline V gene data show CDR1 as MNHNS and CDR2 as SASEGT. Here the CDR3 DNA reads TGTGCCAGCAAGGAGGGACTAGACAATTCACCCCTCCACTTT. It yields the protein CASKEGLDNSPLHF.

V is TRBV27 and J is TRBJ2-3; 7 bases line up with TRBD1. CDR1 is MNHEY, CDR2 SMNVEV, per germline (reference sequence). CDR3 size: 14 residues. Trimming took 4 bases from V and 1 from J; bases not matched to a gene: 2. The CDR3 loop reads CASSSGTGTDTQYF. Here the CDR3 DNA reads TGTGCCAGCAGTTCCGGGACAGGCACAGATACGCAGTATTTT.

A single count supports this clone. This sequence joins TRBV19 and TRBJ2-3; D ambiguous. This CDR3 has 13 residues. Germline CDR1 reads LNHDA; CDR2 reads SQIVND (reference sequence). V was cut by 0 bases and J by 8 bases, with 9 bases left in between. For the CDR3, the DNA is TGTGCCAGTAGTATAGATTTTACTATTACGCAGTATTTT. The encoded protein is CASSIDFTITQYF.

V usage is TRBV5-6 and J usage is TRBJ2-2; D uncertain. CDR3 length: 12 amino acids. Per germline, CDR1 SGHDT and CDR2 YYEEEE. The V end lost 0 bases, the J end lost 7 bases, and 4 bases lay between the germline ends. CDR3 bases: TGTGCCAGCAGCTTGGTCCTCGGGGAGCTGTTTTTT. It yields the protein CASSLVLGELFF.

The chain is built from TRBV5-1 and TRBJ2-7; 8 positions agree with TRBD1. V shed 4 bases, J shed 4 bases, and the junction held 10 bases outside the gene matches. The germline V gene encodes CDR1 SGHRS and CDR2 YFSETQ. There are 15 residues in the CDR3. This CDR3 reads CASSLGGQEIYEQYF. The CDR3 DNA reads TGCGCCAGCAGCCTTGGGGGACAGGAGATATACGAGCAGTACTTC.

The chain recombines TRBV7-8 with TRBJ1-2; D call uncertain. This CDR3 contains 19 residues. Germline-derived CDR1 and CDR2 are SGHVS and FQNEAQ. V was cut by 0 bases and J by 0 bases, with 20 bases left in between. CDR3 in DNA: TGTGCCAGCAGCTTAGCGCGGCCCACGAACCCCGTCGCTAACTATGGCTACACCTTC. Encoded protein: CASSLARPTNPVANYGYTF.

The chain has TRBV10-3 and TRBJ1-1; D remains ambiguous. There are 13 residues in the CDR3. The germline V gene has CDR1 ENHRY and CDR2 SYGVKD. Trimming removed 5 bases from V and 10 bases from J, with 17 bases in between. This CDR3 reads CAISPSGSAGAFF. CDR3 DNA sequence: TGTGCCATCAGTCCATCAGGTTCCGCTGGAGCTTTCTTT.

The chain carries TRBV4-3 and TRBJ1-4; D gene ambiguous. Trimming removed 4 bases at V and 4 bases at J, with 19 bases between. This CDR3 spans 17 amino acids. Per germline, CDR1 LGHNA and CDR2 YSLEER. The CDR3 here is CASSRRLGVGYNEKLFF. For the CDR3, the DNA is TGCGCCAGCAGCCGGCGCCTCGGGGTAGGATATAATGAAAAACTGTTTTTT.

This clone was seen a single time. This chain connects TRBV19 to TRBJ2-2; D is unresolved. The CDR3 sequence is 11 residues long. Germline CDR1 and CDR2: LNHDA and SQIVND (reference sequence). V was cut by 6 bases and J by 5 bases, with 4 bases left in between. The CDR3: CASRRTGELFF. DNA of the CDR3: TGTGCCAGTAGGAGAACCGGGGAGCTGTTTTTT.

V gene TRBV7-8 combines with J gene TRBJ2-2; D is uncertain. The germline gives CDR1 SGHVS, CDR2 FQNEAQ. This CDR3 is 15 amino acids long. V lost 3 bases and J 3 bases, leaving 11 bases between the germline ends. The CDR3 nucleotides read TGTGCCAGCAGCTTGAGCACTATGCACACCGGGGAGCTGTTTTTT. Translated, it gives CASSLSTMHTGELFF.